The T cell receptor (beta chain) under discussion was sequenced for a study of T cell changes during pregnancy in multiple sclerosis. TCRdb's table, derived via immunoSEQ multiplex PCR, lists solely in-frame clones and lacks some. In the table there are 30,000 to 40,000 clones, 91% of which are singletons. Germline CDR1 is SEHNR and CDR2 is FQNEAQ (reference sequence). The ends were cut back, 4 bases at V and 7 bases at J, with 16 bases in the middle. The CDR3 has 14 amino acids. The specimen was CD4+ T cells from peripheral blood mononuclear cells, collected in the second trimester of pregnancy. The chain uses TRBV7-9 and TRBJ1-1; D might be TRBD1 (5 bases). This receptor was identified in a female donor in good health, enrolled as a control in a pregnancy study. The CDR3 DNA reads TGTGCCAGCAGCTCCTACCCCCGACAGAGTGAAGCTTTCTTT. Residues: CASSSYPRQSEAFF.